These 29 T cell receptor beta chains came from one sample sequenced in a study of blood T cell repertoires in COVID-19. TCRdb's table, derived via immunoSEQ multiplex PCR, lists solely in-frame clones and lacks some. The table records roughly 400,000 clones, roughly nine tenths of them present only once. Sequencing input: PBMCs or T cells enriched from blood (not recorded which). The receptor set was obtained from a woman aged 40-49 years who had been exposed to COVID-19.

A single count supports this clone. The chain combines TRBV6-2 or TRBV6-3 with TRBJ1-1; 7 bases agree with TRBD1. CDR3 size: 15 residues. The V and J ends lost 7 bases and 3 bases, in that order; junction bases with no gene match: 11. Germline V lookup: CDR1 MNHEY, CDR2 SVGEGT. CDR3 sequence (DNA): TGTGCCAGCACCCCCCTGGACAGGCTCGACACTGAAGCTTTCTTT. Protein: CASTPLDRLDTEAFF.

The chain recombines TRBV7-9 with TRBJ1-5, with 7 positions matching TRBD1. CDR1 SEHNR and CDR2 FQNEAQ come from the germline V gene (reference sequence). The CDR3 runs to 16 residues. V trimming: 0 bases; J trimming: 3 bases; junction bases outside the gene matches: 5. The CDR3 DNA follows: TGTGCCAGCAGCTTAGCGTCCGGGACAGACAATCAGCCCCAGCATTTT. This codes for CASSLASGTDNQPQHF. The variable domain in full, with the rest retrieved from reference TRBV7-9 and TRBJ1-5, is DTGVSQNPRHKITKRGQNVTFRCDPISEHNRLYWYRQTLGQGPEFLTYFQNEAQLEKSRLLSDRFSAERPKGSFSTLEIQRTEQGDSAMYLCASSLASGTDNQPQHFGDGTRLSIL.

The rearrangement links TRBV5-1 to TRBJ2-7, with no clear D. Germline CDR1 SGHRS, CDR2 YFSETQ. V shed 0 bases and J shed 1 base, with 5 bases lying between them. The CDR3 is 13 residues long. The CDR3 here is CASSLDRSYEQYF. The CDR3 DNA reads TGCGCCAGCAGCTTGGACAGATCCTACGAGCAGTACTTC. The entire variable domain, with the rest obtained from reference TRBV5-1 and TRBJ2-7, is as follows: KAGVTQTPRYLIKTRGQQVTLSCSPISGHRSVSWYQQTPGQGLQFLFEYFSETQRNKGNFPGRFSGRQFSNSRSEMNVSTLELGDSALYLCASSLDRSYEQYFGPGTRLTVT.

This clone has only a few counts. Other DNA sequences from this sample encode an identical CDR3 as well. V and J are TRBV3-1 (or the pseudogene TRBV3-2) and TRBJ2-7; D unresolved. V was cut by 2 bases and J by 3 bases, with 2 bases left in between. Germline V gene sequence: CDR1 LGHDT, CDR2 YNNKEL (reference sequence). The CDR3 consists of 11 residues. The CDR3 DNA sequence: TGTGCCAGCAGCCAACGCTACGAGCAGTACTTC. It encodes CASSQRYEQYF.

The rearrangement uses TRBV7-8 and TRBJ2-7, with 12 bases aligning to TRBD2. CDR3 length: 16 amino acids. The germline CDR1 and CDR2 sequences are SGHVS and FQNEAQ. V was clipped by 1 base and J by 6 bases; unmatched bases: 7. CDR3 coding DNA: TGTGCCAGCAGCTTAGTGACTAGCGGGAGCGGCGGCGAGCAGTACTTC. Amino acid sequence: CASSLVTSGSGGEQYF. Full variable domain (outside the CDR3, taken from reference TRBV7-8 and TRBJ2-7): GAGVSQSPRYKVAKRGQDVALRCDPISGHVSLFWYQQALGQGPEFLTYFQNEAQLDKSGLPSDRFFAERPEGSVSTLKIQRTQQEDSAVYLCASSLVTSGSGGEQYFGPGTRLTVT.

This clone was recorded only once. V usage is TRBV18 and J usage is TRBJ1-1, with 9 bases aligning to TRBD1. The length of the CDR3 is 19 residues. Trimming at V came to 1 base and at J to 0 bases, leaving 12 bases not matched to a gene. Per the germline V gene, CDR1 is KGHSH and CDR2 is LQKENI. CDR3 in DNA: TGTGCCAGCTCACCACGGACAGGGGCGAGGATTTCGGTGAACACTGAAGCTTTCTTT. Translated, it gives CASSPRTGARISVNTEAFF.

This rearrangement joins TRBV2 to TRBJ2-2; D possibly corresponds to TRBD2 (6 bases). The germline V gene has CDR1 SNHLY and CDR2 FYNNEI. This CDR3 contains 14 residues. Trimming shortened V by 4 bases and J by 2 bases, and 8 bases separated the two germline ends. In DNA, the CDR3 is TGTGCCAGCAGTGGGGGGGTAAACACCGGGGAGCTGTTTTTT. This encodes CASSGGVNTGELFF.

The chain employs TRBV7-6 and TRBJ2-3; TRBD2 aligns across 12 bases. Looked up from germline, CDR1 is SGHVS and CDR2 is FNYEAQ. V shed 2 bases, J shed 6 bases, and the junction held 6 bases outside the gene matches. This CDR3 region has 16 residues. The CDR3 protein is CASSLLPSGGADTQYF. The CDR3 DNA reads TGTGCCAGCAGCTTACTGCCTAGCGGGGGGGCGGATACGCAGTATTTT.

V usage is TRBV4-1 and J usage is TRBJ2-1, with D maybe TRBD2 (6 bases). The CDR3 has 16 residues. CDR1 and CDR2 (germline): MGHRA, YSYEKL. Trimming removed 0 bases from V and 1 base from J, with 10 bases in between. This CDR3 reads CASSQDTGDSYNEQFF. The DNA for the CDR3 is TGCGCCAGCAGCCAAGATACGGGAGATTCCTACAATGAGCAGTTCTTC.

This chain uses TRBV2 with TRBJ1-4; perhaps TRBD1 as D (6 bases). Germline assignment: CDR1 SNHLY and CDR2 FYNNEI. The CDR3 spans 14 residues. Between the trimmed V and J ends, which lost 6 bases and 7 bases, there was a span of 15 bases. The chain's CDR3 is CASRAGDVVEKLFF. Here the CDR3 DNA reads TGTGCCAGCAGGGCAGGGGACGTGGTTGAAAAACTGTTTTTT.

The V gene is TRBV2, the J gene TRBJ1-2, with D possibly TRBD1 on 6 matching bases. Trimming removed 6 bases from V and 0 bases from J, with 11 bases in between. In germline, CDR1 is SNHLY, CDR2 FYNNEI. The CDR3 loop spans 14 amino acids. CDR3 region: CASRVDRANYGYTF. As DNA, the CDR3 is TGTGCCAGCAGGGTGGACAGAGCTAACTATGGCTACACCTTC.

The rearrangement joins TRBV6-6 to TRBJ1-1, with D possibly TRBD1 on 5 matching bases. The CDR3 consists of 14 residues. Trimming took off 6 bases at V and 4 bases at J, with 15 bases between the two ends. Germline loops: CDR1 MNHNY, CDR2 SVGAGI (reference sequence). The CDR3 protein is CASRAEWGGTEAFF. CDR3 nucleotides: TGTGCCAGCAGGGCCGAGTGGGGGGGCACTGAAGCTTTCTTT.

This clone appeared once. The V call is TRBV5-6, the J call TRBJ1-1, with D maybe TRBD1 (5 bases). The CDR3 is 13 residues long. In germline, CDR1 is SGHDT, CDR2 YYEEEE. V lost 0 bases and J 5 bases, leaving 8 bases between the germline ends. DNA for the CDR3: TGTGCCAGCAGCTTGGAAGGGGTAACTGAAGCTTTCTTT. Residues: CASSLEGVTEAFF.

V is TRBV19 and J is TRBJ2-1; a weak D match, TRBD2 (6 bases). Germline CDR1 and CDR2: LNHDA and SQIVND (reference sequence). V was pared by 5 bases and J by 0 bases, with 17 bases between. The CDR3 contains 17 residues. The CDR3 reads CASSLKRAQSSYNEQFF. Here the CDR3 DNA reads TGTGCCAGTAGTTTGAAGCGGGCGCAAAGCTCCTACAATGAGCAGTTCTTC.

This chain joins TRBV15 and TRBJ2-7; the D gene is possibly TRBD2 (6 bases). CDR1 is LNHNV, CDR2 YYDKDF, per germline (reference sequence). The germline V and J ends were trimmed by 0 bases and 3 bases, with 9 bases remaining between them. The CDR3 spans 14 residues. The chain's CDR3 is CATSREGRSYEQYF. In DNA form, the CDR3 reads TGTGCCACCAGCAGAGAGGGGAGGAGCTACGAGCAGTACTTC. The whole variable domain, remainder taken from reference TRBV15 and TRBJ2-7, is DAMVIQNPRYQVTQFGKPVTLSCSQTLNHNVMYWYQQKSSQAPKLLFHYYDKDFNNEADTPDNFQSRRPNTSFCFLDIRSPGLGDTAMYLCATSREGRSYEQYFGPGTRLTVT.

CDR3 protein: CASSIGQGARKTEAFF. CDR3 DNA: TGTGCCAGTAGTATCGGACAGGGGGCGCGTAAGACTGAAGCTTTCTTT. The rearrangement joins TRBV19 to TRBJ1-1, with 11 bases that match TRBD1. V was clipped by 3 bases and J by 5 bases; unmatched bases: 8. Looked up from germline, CDR1 is LNHDA and CDR2 is SQIVND (reference sequence). The CDR3 consists of 16 residues.

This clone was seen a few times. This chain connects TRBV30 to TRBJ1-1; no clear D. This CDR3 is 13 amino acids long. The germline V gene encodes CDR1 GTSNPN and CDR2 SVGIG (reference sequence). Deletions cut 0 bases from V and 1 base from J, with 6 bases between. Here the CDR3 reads CAWSVNRNTEAFF. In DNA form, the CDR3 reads TGTGCCTGGAGTGTAAACAGGAACACTGAAGCTTTCTTT.

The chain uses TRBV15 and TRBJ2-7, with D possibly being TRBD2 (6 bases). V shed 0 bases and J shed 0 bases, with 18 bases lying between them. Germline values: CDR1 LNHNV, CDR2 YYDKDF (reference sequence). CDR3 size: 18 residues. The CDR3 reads CATSRDISGGVVSYEQYF. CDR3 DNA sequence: TGTGCCACCAGCAGAGATATAAGCGGCGGGGTTGTCTCCTACGAGCAGTACTTC. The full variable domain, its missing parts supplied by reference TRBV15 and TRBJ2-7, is DAMVIQNPRYQVTQFGKPVTLSCSQTLNHNVMYWYQQKSSQAPKLLFHYYDKDFNNEADTPDNFQSRRPNTSFCFLDIRSPGLGDTAMYLCATSRDISGGVVSYEQYFGPGTRLTVT.

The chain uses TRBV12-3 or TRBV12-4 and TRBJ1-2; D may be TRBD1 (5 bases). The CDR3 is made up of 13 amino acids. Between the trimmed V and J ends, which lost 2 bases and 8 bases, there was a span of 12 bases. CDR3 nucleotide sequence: TGTGCCAGCAGTTTACGGCGGGAGGGGGGCTACACCTTC. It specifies CASSLRREGGYTF.

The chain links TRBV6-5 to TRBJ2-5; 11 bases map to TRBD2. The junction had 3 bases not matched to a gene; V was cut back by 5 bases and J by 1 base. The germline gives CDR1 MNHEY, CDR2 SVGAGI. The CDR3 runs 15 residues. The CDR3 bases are TGTGCCAGCAGTCCTAGCGGGGGGACCCAAGAGACCCAGTACTTC. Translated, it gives CASSPSGGTQETQYF.

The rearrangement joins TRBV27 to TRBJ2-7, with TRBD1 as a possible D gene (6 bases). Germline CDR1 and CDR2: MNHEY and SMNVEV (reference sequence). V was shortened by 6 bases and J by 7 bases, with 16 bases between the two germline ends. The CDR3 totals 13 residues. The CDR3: CASSPGHRVEQYF. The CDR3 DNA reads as TGTGCCAGCAGCCCGGGACATAGGGTGGAGCAGTACTTC.

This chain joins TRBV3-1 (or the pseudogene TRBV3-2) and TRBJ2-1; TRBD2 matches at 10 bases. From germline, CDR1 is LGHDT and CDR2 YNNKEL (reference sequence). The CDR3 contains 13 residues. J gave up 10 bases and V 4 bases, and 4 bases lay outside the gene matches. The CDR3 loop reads CASSPGAGGEQFF. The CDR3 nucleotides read TGTGCCAGCAGCCCTGGAGCGGGGGGGGAGCAGTTCTTC.

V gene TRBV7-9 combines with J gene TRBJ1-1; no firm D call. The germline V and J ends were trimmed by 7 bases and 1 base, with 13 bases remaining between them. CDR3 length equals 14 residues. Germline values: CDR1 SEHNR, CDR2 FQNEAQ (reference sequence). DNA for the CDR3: TGTGCCAGCACCCCACTACTCACGAACACTGAAGCTTTCTTT. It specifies CASTPLLTNTEAFF.

CDR3 coding DNA: TGTGCCAGTAGTTCCCGGACTAGCGGGAGGGGCGAGCAGTACTTC. The encoded protein is CASSSRTSGRGEQYF. The chain joins TRBV19 to TRBJ2-7, with 15 bases identical to TRBD2. The CDR3 contains 15 residues. The junction had 5 bases not matched to a gene; V was cut back by 5 bases and J by 6 bases. Germline CDR1 and CDR2: LNHDA and SQIVND (reference sequence).

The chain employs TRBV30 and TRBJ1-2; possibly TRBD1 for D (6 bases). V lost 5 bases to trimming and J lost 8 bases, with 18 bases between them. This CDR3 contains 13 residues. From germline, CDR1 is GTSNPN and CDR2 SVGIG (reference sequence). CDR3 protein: CAWEVGGARGYTF. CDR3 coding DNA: TGTGCCTGGGAAGTTGGGGGCGCGAGGGGCTACACCTTC.

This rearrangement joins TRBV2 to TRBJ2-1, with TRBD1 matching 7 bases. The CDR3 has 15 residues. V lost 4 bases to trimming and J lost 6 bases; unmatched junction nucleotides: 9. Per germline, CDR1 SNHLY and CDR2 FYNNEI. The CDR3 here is CASSAFSTGFNEQFF. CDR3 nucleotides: TGTGCCAGCAGTGCGTTTTCGACAGGGTTCAATGAGCAGTTCTTC.

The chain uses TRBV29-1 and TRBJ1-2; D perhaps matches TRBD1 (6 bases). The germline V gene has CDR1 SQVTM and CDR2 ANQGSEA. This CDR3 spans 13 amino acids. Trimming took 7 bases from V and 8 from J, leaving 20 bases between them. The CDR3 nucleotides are TGCAGCGCCGGAACAGGGTCCGTTGACGGCTACACCTTC. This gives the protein CSAGTGSVDGYTF.

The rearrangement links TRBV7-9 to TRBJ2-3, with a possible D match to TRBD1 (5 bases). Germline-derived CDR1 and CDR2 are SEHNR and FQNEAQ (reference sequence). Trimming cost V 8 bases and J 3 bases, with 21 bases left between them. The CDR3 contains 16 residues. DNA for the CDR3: TGTGCCAGCCCCCCGGGCAGGGTAGAGGTAACAGATACGCAGTATTTT. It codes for CASPPGRVEVTDTQYF.

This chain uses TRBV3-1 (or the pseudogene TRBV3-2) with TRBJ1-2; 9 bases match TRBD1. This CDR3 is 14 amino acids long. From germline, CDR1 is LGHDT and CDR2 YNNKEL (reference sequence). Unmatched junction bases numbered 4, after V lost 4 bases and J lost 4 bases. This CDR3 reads CASSLGQGSYGYTF. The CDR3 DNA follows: TGTGCCAGCAGCCTTGGACAGGGGAGCTATGGCTACACCTTC.